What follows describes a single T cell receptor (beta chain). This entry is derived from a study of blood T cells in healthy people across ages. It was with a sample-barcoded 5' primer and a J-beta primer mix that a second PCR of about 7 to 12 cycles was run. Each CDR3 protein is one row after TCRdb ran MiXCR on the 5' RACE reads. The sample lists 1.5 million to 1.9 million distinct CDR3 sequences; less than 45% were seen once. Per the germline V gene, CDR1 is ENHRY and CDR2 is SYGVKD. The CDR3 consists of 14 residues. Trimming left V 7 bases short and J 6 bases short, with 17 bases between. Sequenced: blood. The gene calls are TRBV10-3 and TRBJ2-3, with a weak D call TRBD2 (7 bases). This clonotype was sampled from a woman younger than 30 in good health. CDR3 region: CAIKPGASGDTQYF. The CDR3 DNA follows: TGTGCCATCAAACCAGGGGCTAGCGGCGATACGCAGTATTTT.